The T cell receptor (beta chain) under discussion was sequenced for a study of shared clonotypes between healthy human individuals. Data came from immunoSEQ multiplex PCR; TCRdb stores just in-frame clones and leaves some out. The profile shows approximately 500,000 clones, around 96% of them singletons. Trimming stripped 10 bases from V and 0 bases from J, with 9 bases between. Germline CDR1 and CDR2: LGHNA and YNFKEQ. The CDR3 is 13 amino acids. The chain couples TRBV4-2 to TRBJ2-2, with D possibly matching TRBD2 (6 bases). The source of this sequence is a woman aged 25-40 years in good health. The sample taken for sequencing was naive CD4+ T cells sorted from blood. The subset denotes: CD45RA+ positively selected. The CDR3 nucleotides read TGTGCCACGGGAGCTTCGAACACCGGGGAGCTGTTTTTT. This gives the protein CATGASNTGELFF.